Sequencing of this T cell receptor (beta chain) was carried out in a study of blood T cells in healthy people across ages. Study results and caveats: The CMV status of each donor remained undetermined, and this could have confounded shifts in expanded clonotypes. It was held that the diversity estimates obtained from one million T cells were underestimates.

V lost 4 bases, J lost 4 bases, and 7 bases lay in between. The CDR3 has 11 residues. Germline lookup yields CDR1 DFQATT and CDR2 SNEGSKA (reference sequence). With a J-beta primer mix and a sample-barcoded 5' primer, a second PCR ran about 7 to 12 cycles. Each CDR3 protein is one row after TCRdb ran MiXCR on the 5' RACE reads. This table has about 830,000 distinct CDR3 sequences, less than 80% appearing once. In the case of this clonotype: Its antigen is as yet unknown.

The chain uses TRBV20-1 and TRBJ1-1; D gene ambiguous. The sequence was obtained from a man aged 30 to 45 in good health. Sequenced input: blood. The CDR3 region is CSANPTTEAFF. CDR3 in DNA: TGCAGTGCTAATCCCACCACTGAAGCTTTCTTT.